There are many counts of the clone carrying this T cell receptor (beta chain). No antigen is known for it. The making of cDNA relied on 5'RACE with 10-nucleotide random UMIs. From the 5' RACE reads, TCRdb called clonotypes with MiXCR, one entry per CDR3 protein. The sample has fewer than 85,000 distinct CDR3 sequences, more than 15% seen once. The data derive from a study of neurological immune-mediated disorders. Regarding the study as a whole: Patients with HTLV-1-associated myelopathy had the highest level of TCR clonal expansion, whereas patients with multiple sclerosis had the lowest level, falling beneath the level found in healthy controls. Across subjects, expanded clones had no CDR3 amino acid sequences in common, pointing to private repertoires in all groups.

This CDR3 region has 16 residues. The J segment lost 6 bases and the V segment lost 3 bases, leaving 9 bases of the junction unmatched. Germline V gene lookup returns CDR1 MNHEY and CDR2 SMNVEV (reference sequence). The healthy controls volunteered at a blood bank in Maryland, USA. The V and J genes are TRBV27 and TRBJ2-2; 8 nucleotides line up with TRBD1. This receptor was identified in a woman aged 40 to 50 in good health. Sequenced material: PBMCs. CDR3 bases: TGTGCCAGCAGTTTCGGACAGGGTACCATCTCCGGGGAGCTGTTTTTT. Translation gives CASSFGQGTISGELFF.